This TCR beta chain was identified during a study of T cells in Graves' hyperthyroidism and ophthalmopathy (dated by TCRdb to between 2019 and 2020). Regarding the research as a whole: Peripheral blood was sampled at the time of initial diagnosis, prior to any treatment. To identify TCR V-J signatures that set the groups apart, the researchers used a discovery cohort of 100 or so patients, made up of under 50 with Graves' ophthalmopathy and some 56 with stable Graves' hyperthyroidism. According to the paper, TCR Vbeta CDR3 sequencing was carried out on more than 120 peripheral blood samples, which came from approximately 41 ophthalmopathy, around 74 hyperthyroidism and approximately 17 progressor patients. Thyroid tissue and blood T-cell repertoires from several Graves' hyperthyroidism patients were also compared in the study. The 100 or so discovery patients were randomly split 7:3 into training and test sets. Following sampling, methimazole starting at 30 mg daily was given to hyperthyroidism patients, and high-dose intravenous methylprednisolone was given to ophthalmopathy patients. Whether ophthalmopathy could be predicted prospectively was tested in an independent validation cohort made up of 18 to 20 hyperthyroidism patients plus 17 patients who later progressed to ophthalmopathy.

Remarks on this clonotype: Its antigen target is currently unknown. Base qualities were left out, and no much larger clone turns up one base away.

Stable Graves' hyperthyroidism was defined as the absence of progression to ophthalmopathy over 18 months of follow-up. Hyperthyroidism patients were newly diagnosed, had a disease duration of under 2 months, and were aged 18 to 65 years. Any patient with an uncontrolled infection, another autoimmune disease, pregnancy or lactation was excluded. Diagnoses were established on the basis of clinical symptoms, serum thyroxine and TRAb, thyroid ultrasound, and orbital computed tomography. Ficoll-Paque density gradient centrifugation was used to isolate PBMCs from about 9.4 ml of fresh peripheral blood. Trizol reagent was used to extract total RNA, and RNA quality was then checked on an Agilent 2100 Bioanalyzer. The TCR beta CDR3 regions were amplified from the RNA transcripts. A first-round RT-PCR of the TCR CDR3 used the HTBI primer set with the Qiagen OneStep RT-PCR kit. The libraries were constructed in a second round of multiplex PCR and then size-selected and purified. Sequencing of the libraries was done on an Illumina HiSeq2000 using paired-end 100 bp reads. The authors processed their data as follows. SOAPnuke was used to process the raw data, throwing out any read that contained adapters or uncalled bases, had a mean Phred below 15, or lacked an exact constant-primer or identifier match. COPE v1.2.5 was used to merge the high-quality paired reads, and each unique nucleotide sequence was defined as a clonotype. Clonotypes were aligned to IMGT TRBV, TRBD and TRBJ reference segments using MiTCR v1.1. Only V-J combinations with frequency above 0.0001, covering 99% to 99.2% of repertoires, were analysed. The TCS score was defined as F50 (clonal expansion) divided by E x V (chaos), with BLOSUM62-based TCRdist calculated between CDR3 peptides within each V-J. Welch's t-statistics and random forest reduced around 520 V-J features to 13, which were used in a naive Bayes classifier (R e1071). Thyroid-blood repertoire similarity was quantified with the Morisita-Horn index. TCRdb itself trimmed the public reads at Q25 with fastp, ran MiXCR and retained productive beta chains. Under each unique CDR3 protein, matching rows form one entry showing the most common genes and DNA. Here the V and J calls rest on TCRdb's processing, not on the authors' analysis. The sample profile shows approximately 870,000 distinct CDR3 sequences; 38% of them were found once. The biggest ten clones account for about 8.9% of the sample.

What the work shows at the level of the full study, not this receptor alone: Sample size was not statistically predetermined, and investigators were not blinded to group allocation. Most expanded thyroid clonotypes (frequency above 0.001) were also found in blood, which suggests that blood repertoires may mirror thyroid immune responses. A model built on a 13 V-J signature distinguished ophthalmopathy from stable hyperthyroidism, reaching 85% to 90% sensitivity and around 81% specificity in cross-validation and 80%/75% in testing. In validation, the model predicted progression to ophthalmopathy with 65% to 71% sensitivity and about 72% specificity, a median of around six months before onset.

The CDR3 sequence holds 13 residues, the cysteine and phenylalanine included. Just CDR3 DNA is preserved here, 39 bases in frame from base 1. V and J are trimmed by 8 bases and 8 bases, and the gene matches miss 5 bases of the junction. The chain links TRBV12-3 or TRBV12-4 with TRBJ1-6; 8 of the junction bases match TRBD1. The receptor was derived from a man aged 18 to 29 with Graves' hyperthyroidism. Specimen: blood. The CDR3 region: CASGPTGDSPLHF. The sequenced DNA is TGTGCCAGCGGCCCGACAGGGGATTCACCCCTCCACTTT.